Listed below are T cell receptor beta chains from one sample, sequenced in a study of early T cells in non-severe SARS-CoV-2 infection. MiXCR, run by TCRdb on the 5' RACE reads, gives a single entry per CDR3 protein. The data contain around 83,000 distinct CDR3 sequences, about 10% of them singletons. Here the sequenced sample was whole blood, taken at baseline. The origin of the receptors is an adult who was a healthcare worker with PCR-confirmed SARS-CoV-2 infection or an uninfected control (not recorded which). Both conserved end residues are part of each CDR3.

TRBJ1-1 TRBV28 15 CASSPPDRVSSEAFF
TRBJ2-2 TRBV12-3/TRBV12-4 17 CASAPPEGLAITGELFF
TRBJ2-2 TRBV5-4 16 CASSFFAGGEPGELFF
TRBJ1-2 TRBV28 16 CASSLYSGASSYGYTF
TRBJ2-7 TRBV12-3/TRBV12-4 14 CASSLGLANYEQYF
TRBJ2-5 TRBV27 14 CASSPDTFQETQYF
TRBJ1-1 TRBV28 13 CASSSTGNTEAFF
TRBJ2-6 TRBV4-2 16 CASSQFSSSGANVLTF
TRBJ2-5 TRBV5-1 14 CASSNGGLRETQYF
TRBJ2-1 TRBV20-1 16 CSARASGRTAYNEQFF
TRBJ2-3 TRBV18 16 CASSPPRGRSGDTQYF
TRBJ2-2 TRBV4-1 16 CASSQSAVRGTGELFF
TRBJ2-5 TRBV4-1 14 CASSQDRTAETQYF
TRBJ2-3 TRBV12-3/TRBV12-4 13 CASSLPGTDTQYF
TRBJ2-2 TRBV7-8 14 CASSLETGAGELFF
TRBJ2-1 TRBV24-1 16 CATSDLPPGSYNEQFF
TRBJ1-2 TRBV28 14 CASSPEGGDYGYTF
TRBJ2-1 TRBV11-3 13 CASSPGDHNEQFF
TRBJ1-4 TRBV10-1 15 CASSPSTATNEKLFF
TRBJ2-7 TRBV5-1 15 CASSSDAGAPYEQYF
TRBJ2-5 TRBV18 15 CASSPPSGGLETQYF